The clone carrying this TCR beta chain was observed a handful of times. Its matching antigen is unknown. The sample originates from a study of beta chain features in type 1 diabetes. Expressed TCRB transcripts got sequenced, as all isolated RNA was reverse transcribed. Only in-frame clones appear in the TCRdb table, and some are missing; sequencing was by immunoSEQ multiplex PCR. The sample shows about 260,000 clones, 20% of them seen only once. The CDR3 covers 17 residues. The germline gives CDR1 SGHDT, CDR2 YYEEEE. V lost 4 bases and J lost 8; bases outside the gene matches: 17. General study findings and limits: In comparison with healthy donors, patients had naive, central memory and Treg TCRB repertoires that appeared more similar. There was a moderate but significant shortening of TCRB CDR3s in all four CD4+ subsets of Type 1 diabetes patients. PCR might pick shorter templates more often, in the same way for patients and controls.

Input material: naive CD4+ T cells from blood. The clonotype comes from a woman in her thirties or forties with type 1 diabetes. The chain carries TRBV5-6 and TRBJ1-4, with 7 bases that match TRBD1. The CDR3 DNA reads TGTGCCAGCAGCCACGGAAAGAAACAGGGGCCGGGGGAAAAACTGTTTTTT. This sequence encodes CASSHGKKQGPGEKLFF.